This TCR beta chain was profiled in a study of T cells in Graves' hyperthyroidism and ophthalmopathy. The CDR3 consists of 19 residues. Trimming pared 4 bases from V and 3 bases from J, leaving 26 bases between. Germline V gene lookup returns CDR1 LGHDT and CDR2 YNNKEL (reference sequence). From RNA transcripts, TCR beta CDR3 regions were amplified. The TCR CDR3 first-round RT-PCR relied on the HTBI primer set. A single record per CDR3 protein comes from TCRdb applying MiXCR to the multiplex PCR reads. The sample comprises around 390,000 distinct CDR3 sequences, 14% of which are singletons, and about 18% rests with the top ten. This clonotype was recorded many times.

Sequencing was carried out using blood. V and J are TRBV3-1 and TRBJ2-3, with a tentative D call TRBD2 (6 bases). The sequence was collected from a woman in her twenties or thirties with Graves' ophthalmopathy. DNA of the CDR3: TGTGCCAGCAGCCGCGGTGGGTATTGGAGACTAGAAGAGACAGATACGCAGTATTTT. It is translated as CASSRGGYWRLEETDTQYF.